This T cell receptor beta chain was retrieved from a study of cytomegalovirus exposure and HLA in healthy donors. The CDR3 has 16 residues. The J segment lost 7 bases and the V segment lost 5 bases, leaving 12 bases of the junction unmatched. Per the germline V gene, CDR1 is SGHAT and CDR2 is FQNNGV. The PCR ran on 60 Vbeta and 13 Jbeta primers. Measured with immunoSEQ multiplex PCR; TCRdb has only the in-frame clones, and not every one. The specimen's table records 120,000 to 150,000 clones. The sequence was collected from a woman under 30 in good health and CMV-seronegative. This chain joins TRBV11-2 and TRBJ2-1; TRBD2 aligns across 9 bases. Sequencing was carried out using PBMCs. The CDR3 DNA is TGTGCCAGCAGCCGCTTAGCGGGAGCCCTCTTGAATGAGCAGTTCTTC. Its translation: CASSRLAGALLNEQFF.